One sample yielded the 2 T cell receptor beta chains listed below, sequenced in a study of identical twins. TCRdb ran MiXCR on the 5' RACE reads and lists one entry per CDR3 protein. This sample carries 200,000 to 250,000 distinct CDR3 sequences, 12% of them seen once, and the ten largest clones take 3.5% to 5%. The data were also submitted as part of a second study, on yellow fever vaccine responses in identical twins.

Sequences were obtained from memory (CD45RO+) T cells sorted from blood. The receptors were gathered from a woman younger than 30 in good health.

The sample holds a few counts of this clonotype. The V and J genes are TRBV12-3 or TRBV12-4 and TRBJ2-5, with a tentative D call TRBD2 (5 bases). This CDR3 is 13 amino acids long. V was cut by 5 bases and J by 5 bases, with 12 bases left in between. The CDR3 bases are TGTGCCAGCAGTCCCTTGGAGGAGGAGACCCAGTACTTC. Encoded protein: CASSPLEEETQYF.

The sample holds many counts of this clonotype. This chain links TRBV27 with TRBJ2-7; D is uncertain. Germline assignment: CDR1 MNHEY and CDR2 SMNVEV (reference sequence). The V end lost 8 bases, the J end lost 4 bases, and 15 bases lay between the germline ends. The CDR3 sequence is 13 residues long. The chain's CDR3 is CASSWAESYEQYF. The CDR3 coding sequence is TGTGCCAGCTCCTGGGCAGAAAGTTACGAGCAGTACTTC.